The 13 T cell receptor beta chains in this list originate from one sample, sequenced in a study of T cell responses to AZD1222 COVID-19 vaccine. Sequencing was performed with immunoSEQ multiplex PCR; in TCRdb, only in-frame clones are kept and a portion is missing. The table has about 130,000 clones, about nine tenths seen once. Sequences were derived from peripheral blood, sampled 28 days after the second AZD1222 dose. The receptors come from an adult who received the AZD1222 COVID-19 vaccine.

The J gene is TRBJ1-5, the V gene TRBV7-2; D perhaps matches TRBD1 (5 bases). Trimming stripped 4 bases from V and 5 bases from J, with 24 bases between. The germline CDR1 and CDR2 sequences are SGHTA and FQGNSA. The CDR3 is made up of 18 amino acids. CDR3 nucleotide sequence: TGTGCCAGCAGCTACCACCCCCCCGGCCGGGGGATTCATCAGCCCCAGCATTTT. It encodes CASSYHPPGRGIHQPQHF.

The gene calls are TRBV5-1 and TRBJ2-5, with a tentative D call TRBD1 (6 bases). CDR3 length: 16 residues. The ends were cut back, 0 bases at V and 1 base at J, with 13 bases in the middle. Germline V CDR1 and CDR2: SGHRS, YFSETQ. This CDR3 reads CASSLAGQPSQETQYF. The CDR3 DNA sequence: TGCGCCAGCAGCTTGGCTGGACAGCCCAGCCAAGAGACCCAGTACTTC.

The V and J genes are TRBV9 and TRBJ2-7; no clear D gene. Germline values: CDR1 SGDLS, CDR2 YYNGEE. Trimming removed 0 bases from V and 8 bases from J, with 3 bases in between. The CDR3 contains 10 residues. The CDR3 region has the DNA TGTGCCAGCAGCGTAGTTAAGCAGTACTTC. Amino acids: CASSVVKQYF.

CDR3 residues: CAITPGQGESGANVLTF. The CDR3 DNA reads as TGTGCCATCACCCCCGGACAGGGGGAGTCTGGGGCCAACGTCCTGACTTTC. The chain links TRBV10-3 to TRBJ2-6; 10 nucleotides line up with TRBD1. The CDR3 consists of 17 residues. V was pared by 7 bases and J by 1 base, with 7 bases of the junction left unmatched. Germline CDR1 and CDR2: ENHRY and SYGVKD.

In this sample, this clone turned up once. V and J are TRBV19 and TRBJ1-1; D ambiguous. Germline V gene sequence: CDR1 LNHDA, CDR2 SQIVND (reference sequence). Trimming took off 5 bases at V and 5 bases at J, with 15 bases between the two ends. CDR3 length: 14 amino acids. This CDR3 is CASSVSGIRTEAFF. In DNA, the CDR3 is TGTGCCAGTAGTGTCAGCGGTATTAGGACTGAAGCTTTCTTT.

The rearrangement uses TRBV30 and TRBJ1-2; D is unclear. Between the trimmed V and J ends, which lost 3 bases and 0 bases, there was a span of 17 bases. This CDR3 is 16 amino acids long. The germline V gene has CDR1 GTSNPN and CDR2 SVGIG (reference sequence). Written as DNA, the CDR3 is TGTGCCTGGAGGGGAGGCTCCCCCTGGGCTAACTATGGCTACACCTTC. Translated, it gives CAWRGGSPWANYGYTF.

The CDR3 nucleotides read TGTGCCAGCAGGGCAGTGTGGGGTTCGAGTAGAACTAATGAAAAACTGTTTTTT. This encodes CASRAVWGSSRTNEKLFF. The chain recombines TRBV28 with TRBJ1-4; no definite D call. Trimming stripped 6 bases from V and 1 base from J, with 21 bases between. Germline assignment: CDR1 MDHEN and CDR2 SYDVKM. The CDR3 is 18 residues long.

This chain links TRBV10-3 with TRBJ1-4; perhaps TRBD1 as D (6 bases). The V and J ends lost 4 bases and 8 bases respectively, with 11 bases between them. Germline assignment: CDR1 ENHRY and CDR2 SYGVKD. The CDR3 totals 13 residues. The CDR3 region is CAISAGAGEKLFF. DNA for the CDR3: TGTGCCATCAGTGCAGGGGCAGGGGAAAAACTGTTTTTT.

The CDR3 DNA is TGTGCCATCAGGGAAGGCAGCTACGAGCAGTACTTC. Protein product: CAIREGSYEQYF. The J gene is TRBJ2-7, the V gene TRBV10-3; D is unclear. This CDR3 spans 12 amino acids. V gave up 6 bases and J gave up 3 bases, with 9 bases separating them. The germline gives CDR1 ENHRY, CDR2 SYGVKD.

The J gene is TRBJ2-1, the V gene TRBV4-1; D possibly matches TRBD1 or TRBD2 (6 bases each). Germline CDR1 is MGHRA and CDR2 is YSYEKL. V shed 1 base and J shed 9 bases, with 16 bases lying between them. CDR3 length: 15 residues. The CDR3 region is CASSQASSGAGEQFF. CDR3 sequence (DNA): TGCGCCAGCAGCCAAGCCTCGTCGGGGGCGGGTGAGCAGTTCTTC.

V gene TRBV27 combines with J gene TRBJ2-7; 11 nucleotides match TRBD2. The CDR3 runs 15 residues. With V trimmed by 2 bases and J by 5 bases, 5 bases remained unmatched. Germline CDR1 is MNHEY and CDR2 is SMNVEV (reference sequence). CDR3 DNA: TGTGCCAGCAGTTTAATAGCGGGAGGGCACGACGAGCAGTACTTC. Encoded protein: CASSLIAGGHDEQYF.

The rearrangement links TRBV4-2 to TRBJ2-7, with a weak D call TRBD1 (6 bases). This CDR3 spans 16 amino acids. Trimming shortened V by 0 bases and J by 3 bases, and 15 bases separated the two germline ends. From germline, CDR1 is LGHNA and CDR2 YNFKEQ. The CDR3 sequence: CASSQDQKGDYYEQYF. DNA for the CDR3: TGTGCCAGCAGCCAAGATCAGAAGGGGGATTACTACGAGCAGTACTTC.

This chain joins TRBV7-2 and TRBJ2-3; D might be TRBD2 (6 bases). There are 15 residues in the CDR3. Germline CDR1 SGHTA, CDR2 FQGNSA. Trimming shortened V by 0 bases and J by 5 bases, and 12 bases separated the two germline ends. The chain's CDR3 is CASSLAAGLGDTQYF. CDR3 bases: TGTGCCAGCAGCTTAGCAGCGGGCCTAGGAGATACGCAGTATTTT.